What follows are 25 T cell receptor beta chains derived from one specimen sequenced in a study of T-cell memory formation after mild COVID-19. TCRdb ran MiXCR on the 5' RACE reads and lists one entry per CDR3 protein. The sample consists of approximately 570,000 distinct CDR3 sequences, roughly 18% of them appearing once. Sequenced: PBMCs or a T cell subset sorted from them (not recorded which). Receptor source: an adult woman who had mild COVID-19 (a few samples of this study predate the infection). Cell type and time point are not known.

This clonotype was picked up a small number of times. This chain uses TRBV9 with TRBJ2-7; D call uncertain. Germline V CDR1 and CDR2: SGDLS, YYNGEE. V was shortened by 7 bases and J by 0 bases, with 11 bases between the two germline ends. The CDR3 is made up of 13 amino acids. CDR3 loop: CASPPGSSYEQYF. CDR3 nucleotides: TGTGCCAGCCCGCCCGGAAGCTCCTACGAGCAGTACTTC. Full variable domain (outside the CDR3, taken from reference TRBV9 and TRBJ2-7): DSGVTQTPKHLITATGQRVTLRCSPRSGDLSVYWYQQSLDQGLQFLIQYYNGEERAKGNILERFSAQQFPDLHSELNLSSLELGDSALYFCASPPGSSYEQYFGPGTRLTVT.

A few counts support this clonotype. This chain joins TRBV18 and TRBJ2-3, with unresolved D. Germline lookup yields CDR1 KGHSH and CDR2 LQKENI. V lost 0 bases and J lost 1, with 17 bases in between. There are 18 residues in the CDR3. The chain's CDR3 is CASSPPWQAKVGTDTQYF. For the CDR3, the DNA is TGTGCCAGCTCACCACCTTGGCAGGCGAAAGTCGGCACAGATACGCAGTATTTT.

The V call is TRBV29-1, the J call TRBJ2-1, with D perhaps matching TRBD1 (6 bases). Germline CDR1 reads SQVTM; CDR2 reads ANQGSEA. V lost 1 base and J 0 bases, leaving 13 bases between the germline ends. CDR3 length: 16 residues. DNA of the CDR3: TGCAGCGTTGAAGTTTGGACAGAGAGCTCCTACAATGAGCAGTTCTTC. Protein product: CSVEVWTESSYNEQFF.

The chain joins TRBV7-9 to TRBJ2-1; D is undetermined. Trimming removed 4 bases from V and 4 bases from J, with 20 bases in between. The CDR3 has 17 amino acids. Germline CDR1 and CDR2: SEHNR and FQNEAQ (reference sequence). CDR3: CASSSDIRAVTYNEQFF. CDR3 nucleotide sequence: TGTGCCAGCAGCTCCGACATACGGGCTGTGACATACAATGAGCAGTTCTTC.

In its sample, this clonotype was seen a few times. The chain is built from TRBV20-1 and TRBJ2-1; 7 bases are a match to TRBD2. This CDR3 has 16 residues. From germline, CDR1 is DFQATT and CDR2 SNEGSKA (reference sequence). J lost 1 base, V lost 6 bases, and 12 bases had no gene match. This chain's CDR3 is CSALTRAGPSYNEQFF. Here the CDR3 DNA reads TGCAGTGCCCTGACTAGAGCGGGACCTTCCTACAATGAGCAGTTCTTC.

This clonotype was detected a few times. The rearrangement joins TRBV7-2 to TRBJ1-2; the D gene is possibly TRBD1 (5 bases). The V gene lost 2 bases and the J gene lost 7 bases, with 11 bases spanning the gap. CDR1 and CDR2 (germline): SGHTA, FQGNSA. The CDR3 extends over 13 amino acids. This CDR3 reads CASSLYGAAGYTF. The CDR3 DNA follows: TGTGCCAGCAGCTTATATGGGGCGGCTGGCTACACCTTC.

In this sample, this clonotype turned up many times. The CDR3 region is CASSLSDTEAFF. CDR3 bases: TGTGCCAGCAGCCTTTCGGACACTGAAGCTTTCTTT. V is TRBV7-9 and J is TRBJ1-1, with D uncertain. Germline V gene sequence: CDR1 SEHNR, CDR2 FQNEAQ (reference sequence). Trimming shortened V by 5 bases and J by 3 bases, and 7 bases separated the two germline ends. The CDR3 runs 12 residues.

Here the CDR3 DNA reads TGCAGTGCTAGAGATCGGACTAGCGGGACCTACAATGAGCAGTTCTTC. This translates into CSARDRTSGTYNEQFF. This rearrangement joins TRBV20-1 to TRBJ2-1, with 12 nucleotides matching TRBD2. V was pared by 0 bases and J by 2 bases, with 2 bases of the junction left unmatched. The germline CDR1 and CDR2 sequences are DFQATT and SNEGSKA (reference sequence). This CDR3 region has 16 residues.

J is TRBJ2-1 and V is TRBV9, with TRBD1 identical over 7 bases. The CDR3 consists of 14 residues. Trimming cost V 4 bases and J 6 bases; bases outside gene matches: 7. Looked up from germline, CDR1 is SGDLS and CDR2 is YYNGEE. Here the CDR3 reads CASSPRDRTNEQFF. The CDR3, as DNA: TGTGCCAGCAGCCCCCGGGACAGAACCAATGAGCAGTTCTTC.

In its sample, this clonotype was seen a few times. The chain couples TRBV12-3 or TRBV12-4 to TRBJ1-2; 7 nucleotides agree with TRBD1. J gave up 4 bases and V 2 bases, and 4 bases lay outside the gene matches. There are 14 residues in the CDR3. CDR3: CASSLHQGGYGYTF. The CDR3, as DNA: TGTGCCAGCAGTTTACACCAGGGGGGCTATGGCTACACCTTC.

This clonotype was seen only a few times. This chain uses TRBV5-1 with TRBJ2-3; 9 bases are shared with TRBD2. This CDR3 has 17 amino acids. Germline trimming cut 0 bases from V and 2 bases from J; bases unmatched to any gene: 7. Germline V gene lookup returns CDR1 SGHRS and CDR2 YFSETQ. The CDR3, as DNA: TGCGCCAGCAGCTTGGCCCCAGCGGGAGGATCCACAGATACGCAGTATTTT. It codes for CASSLAPAGGSTDTQYF.

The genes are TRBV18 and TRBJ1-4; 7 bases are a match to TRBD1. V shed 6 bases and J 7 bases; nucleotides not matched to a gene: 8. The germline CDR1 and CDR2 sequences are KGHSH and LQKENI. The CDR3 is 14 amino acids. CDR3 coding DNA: TGTGCCAGCTCTCTTTCGGACAGGCCTGAAAAACTGTTTTTT. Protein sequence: CASSLSDRPEKLFF.

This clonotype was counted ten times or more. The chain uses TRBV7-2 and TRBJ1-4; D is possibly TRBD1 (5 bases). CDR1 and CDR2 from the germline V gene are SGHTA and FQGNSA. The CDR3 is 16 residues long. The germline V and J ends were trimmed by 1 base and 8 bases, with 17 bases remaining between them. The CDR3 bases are TGTGCCAGCAGCTTAGAGACGGGACTCCTCGGGGAAAAACTGTTTTTT. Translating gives CASSLETGLLGEKLFF.

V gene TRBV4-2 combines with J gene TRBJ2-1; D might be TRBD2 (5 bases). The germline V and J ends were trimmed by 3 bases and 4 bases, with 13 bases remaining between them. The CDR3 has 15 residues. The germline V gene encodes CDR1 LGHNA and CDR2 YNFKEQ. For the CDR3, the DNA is TGTGCCAGCAGCCAGCTCGGGGTTACTTACAATGAGCAGTTCTTC. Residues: CASSQLGVTYNEQFF.

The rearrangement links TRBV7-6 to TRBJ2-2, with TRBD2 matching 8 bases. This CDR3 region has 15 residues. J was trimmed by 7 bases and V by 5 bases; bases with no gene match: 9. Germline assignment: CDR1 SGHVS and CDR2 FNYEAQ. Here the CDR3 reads CASSPEAGEIGELFF. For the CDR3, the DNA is TGTGCCAGCAGCCCGGAAGCGGGGGAAATCGGGGAGCTGTTTTTT.

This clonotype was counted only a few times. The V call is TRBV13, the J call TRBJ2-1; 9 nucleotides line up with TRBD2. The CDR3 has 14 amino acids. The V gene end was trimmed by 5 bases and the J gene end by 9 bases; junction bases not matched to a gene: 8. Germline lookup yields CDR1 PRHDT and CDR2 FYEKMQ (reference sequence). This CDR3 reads CASSLGTSHLEQFF. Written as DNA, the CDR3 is TGTGCCAGCAGCCTCGGGACTAGCCACCTTGAGCAGTTCTTC.

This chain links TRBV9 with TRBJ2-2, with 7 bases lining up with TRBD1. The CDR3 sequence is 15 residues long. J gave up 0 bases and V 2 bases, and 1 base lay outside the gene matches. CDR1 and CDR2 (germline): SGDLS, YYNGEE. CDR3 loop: CASSVGTANTGELFF. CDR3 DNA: TGTGCCAGCAGCGTCGGGACAGCGAACACCGGGGAGCTGTTTTTT. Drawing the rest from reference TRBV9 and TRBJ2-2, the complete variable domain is DSGVTQTPKHLITATGQRVTLRCSPRSGDLSVYWYQQSLDQGLQFLIQYYNGEERAKGNILERFSAQQFPDLHSELNLSSLELGDSALYFCASSVGTANTGELFFGEGSRLTVL.

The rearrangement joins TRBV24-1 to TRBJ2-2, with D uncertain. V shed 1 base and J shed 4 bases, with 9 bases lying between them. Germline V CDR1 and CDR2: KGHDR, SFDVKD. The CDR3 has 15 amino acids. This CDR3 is CATSDLSQTTGELFF. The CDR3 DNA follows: TGTGCCACCAGTGATTTATCGCAAACCACCGGGGAGCTGTTTTTT.

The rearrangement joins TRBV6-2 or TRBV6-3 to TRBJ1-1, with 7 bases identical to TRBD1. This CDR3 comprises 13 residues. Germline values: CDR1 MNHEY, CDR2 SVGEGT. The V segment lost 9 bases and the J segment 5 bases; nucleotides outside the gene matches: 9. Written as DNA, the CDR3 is TGTGCCAGTATACAGGGGAGGGGGACTGAAGCTTTCTTT. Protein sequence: CASIQGRGTEAFF.

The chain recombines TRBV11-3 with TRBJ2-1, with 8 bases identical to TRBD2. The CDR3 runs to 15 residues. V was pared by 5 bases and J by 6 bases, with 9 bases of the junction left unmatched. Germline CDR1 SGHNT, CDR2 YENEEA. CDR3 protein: CASSQRASGPNEQFF. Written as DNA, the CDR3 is TGTGCCAGCAGCCAAAGGGCTAGCGGGCCCAATGAGCAGTTCTTC.

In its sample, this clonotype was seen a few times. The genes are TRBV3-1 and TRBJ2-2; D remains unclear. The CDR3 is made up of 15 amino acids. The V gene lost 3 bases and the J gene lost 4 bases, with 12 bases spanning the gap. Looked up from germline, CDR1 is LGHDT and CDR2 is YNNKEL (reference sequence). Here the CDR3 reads CASSHDGLVTGELFF. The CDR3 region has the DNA TGTGCCAGCAGCCACGACGGGCTGGTCACCGGGGAGCTGTTTTTT.

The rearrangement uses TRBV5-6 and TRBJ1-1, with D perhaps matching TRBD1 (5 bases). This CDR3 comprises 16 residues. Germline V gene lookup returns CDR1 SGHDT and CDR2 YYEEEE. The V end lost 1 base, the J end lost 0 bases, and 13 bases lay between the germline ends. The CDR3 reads CASSLLPGRMNTEAFF. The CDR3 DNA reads TGTGCCAGCAGCTTGCTCCCAGGGCGGATGAACACTGAAGCTTTCTTT.

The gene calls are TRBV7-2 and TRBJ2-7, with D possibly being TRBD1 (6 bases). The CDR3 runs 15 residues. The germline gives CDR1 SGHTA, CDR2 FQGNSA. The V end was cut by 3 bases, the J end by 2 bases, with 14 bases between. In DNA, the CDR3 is TGTGCCAGCAGCTTGGGAGACAGGCTCCCCTACGAGCAGTACTTC. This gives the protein CASSLGDRLPYEQYF.

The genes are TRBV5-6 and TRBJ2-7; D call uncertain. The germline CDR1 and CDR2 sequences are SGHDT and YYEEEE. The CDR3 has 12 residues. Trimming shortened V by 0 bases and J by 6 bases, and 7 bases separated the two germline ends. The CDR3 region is CASSLDVREQYF. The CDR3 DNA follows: TGTGCCAGCAGCTTGGACGTTCGCGAGCAGTACTTC.

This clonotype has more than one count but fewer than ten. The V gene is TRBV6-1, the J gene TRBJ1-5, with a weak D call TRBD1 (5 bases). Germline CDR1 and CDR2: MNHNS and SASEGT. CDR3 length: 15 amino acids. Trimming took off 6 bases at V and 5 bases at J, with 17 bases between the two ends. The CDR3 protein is CASRGRAGPHQPQHF. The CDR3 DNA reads TGTGCCAGCAGGGGGCGGGCAGGCCCCCATCAGCCCCAGCATTTT.